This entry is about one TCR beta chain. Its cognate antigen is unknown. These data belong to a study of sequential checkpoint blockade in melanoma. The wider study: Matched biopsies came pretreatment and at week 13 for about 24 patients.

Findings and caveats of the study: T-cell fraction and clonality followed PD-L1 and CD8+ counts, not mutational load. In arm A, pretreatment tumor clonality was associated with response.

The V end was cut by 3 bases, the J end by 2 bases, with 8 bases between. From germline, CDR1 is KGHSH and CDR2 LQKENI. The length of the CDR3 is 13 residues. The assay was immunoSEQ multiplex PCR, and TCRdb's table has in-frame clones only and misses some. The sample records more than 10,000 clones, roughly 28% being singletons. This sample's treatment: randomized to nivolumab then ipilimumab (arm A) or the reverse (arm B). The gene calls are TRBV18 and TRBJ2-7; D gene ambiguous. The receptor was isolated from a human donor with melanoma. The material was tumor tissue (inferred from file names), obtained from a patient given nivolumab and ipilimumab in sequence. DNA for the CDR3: TGTGCCAGCTCACCTGAACTGACCTACGAGCAGTACTTC. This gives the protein CASSPELTYEQYF.